The entry below gives a single TCR beta chain sequence along with its context. What it binds is not known. V was pared by 3 bases and J by 5 bases, with 5 bases of the junction left unmatched. The CDR3 consists of 15 residues. Per the germline V gene, CDR1 is LNHNV and CDR2 is YYDKDF (reference sequence). The data belong to a study of response to subunit inactivated influenza vaccine. Study conclusions and caveats: With each seasonal influenza vaccination, the authors suggested, few new T cells are recruited.

Each CDR3 protein is one row after TCRdb ran MiXCR on the RT-PCR reads. The sample yields roughly 500,000 distinct CDR3 sequences, approximately 15% seen once. The sample consisted of CD4+ T cells sorted from PBMCs, taken less than 25 months after vaccination. The genes are TRBV15 and TRBJ2-1; 9 nucleotides agree with TRBD2. This TCR was sampled from a man between 45 and 75 years old who received an inactivated influenza vaccine. The CDR3 is CATSSHSGSNNEQFF. The CDR3 DNA sequence: TGTGCCACCAGCAGCCATAGCGGGAGCAACAATGAGCAGTTCTTC.